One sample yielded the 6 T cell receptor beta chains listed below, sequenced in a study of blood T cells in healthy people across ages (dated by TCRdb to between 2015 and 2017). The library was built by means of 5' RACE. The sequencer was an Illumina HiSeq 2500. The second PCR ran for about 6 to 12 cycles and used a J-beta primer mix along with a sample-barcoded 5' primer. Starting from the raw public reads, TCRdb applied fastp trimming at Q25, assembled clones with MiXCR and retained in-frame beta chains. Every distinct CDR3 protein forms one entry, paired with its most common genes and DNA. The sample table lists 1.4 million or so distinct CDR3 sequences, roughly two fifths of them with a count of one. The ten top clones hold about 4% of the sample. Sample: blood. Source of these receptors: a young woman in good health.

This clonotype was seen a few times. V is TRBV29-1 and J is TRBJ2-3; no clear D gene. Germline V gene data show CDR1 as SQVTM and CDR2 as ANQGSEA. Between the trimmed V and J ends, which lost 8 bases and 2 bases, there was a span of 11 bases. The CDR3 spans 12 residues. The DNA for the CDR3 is TGCAGCCACGGGCACCCCACAGATACGCAGTATTTT. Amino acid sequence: CSHGHPTDTQYF.

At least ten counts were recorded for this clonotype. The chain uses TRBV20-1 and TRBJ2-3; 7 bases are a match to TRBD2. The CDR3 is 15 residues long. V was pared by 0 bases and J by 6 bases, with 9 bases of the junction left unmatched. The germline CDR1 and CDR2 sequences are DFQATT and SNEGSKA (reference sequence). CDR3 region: CSAREGGGDQDTQYF. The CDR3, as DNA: TGCAGTGCTAGAGAAGGCGGGGGTGACCAGGATACGCAGTATTTT.

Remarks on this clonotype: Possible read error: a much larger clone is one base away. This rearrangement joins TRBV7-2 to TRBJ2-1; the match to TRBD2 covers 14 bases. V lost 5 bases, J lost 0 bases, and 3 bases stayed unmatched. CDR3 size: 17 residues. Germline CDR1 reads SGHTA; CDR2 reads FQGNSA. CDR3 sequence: CASSGGTSGSSYNEQFF. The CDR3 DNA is TGTGCCAGCAGCGGAGGGACTAGCGGGAGCTCCTACAATGAGCAGTTCTTC. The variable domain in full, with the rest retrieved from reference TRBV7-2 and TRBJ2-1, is GAGVSQSPSNKVTEKGKDVELRCDPISGHTALYWYRQSLGQGLEFLIYFQGNSAPDKSGLPSDRFSAERTGGSVSTLTIQRTQQEDSAVYLCASSGGTSGSSYNEQFFGPGTRLTVL.

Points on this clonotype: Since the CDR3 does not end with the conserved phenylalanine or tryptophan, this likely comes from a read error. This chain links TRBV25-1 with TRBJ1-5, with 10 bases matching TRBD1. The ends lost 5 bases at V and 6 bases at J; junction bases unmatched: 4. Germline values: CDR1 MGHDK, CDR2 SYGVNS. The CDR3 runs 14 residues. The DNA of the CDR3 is TGTGCCAGCAGTCCGGGACAGGGGTTTCAGCCCCAGCATGTT. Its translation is CASSPGQGFQPQHV.

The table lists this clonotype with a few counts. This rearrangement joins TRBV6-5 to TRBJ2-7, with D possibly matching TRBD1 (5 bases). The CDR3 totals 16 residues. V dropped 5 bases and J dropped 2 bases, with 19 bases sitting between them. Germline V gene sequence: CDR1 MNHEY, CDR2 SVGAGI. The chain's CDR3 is CASSPSLPGYTYEQYF. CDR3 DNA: TGTGCCAGCAGTCCCTCTCTGCCAGGGTATACCTACGAGCAGTACTTC.

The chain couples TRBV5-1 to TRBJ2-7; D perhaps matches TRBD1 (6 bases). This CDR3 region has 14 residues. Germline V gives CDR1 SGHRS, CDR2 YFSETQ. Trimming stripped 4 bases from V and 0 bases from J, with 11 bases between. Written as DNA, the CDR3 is TGCGCCAGCAGCGACAGGCATAACTCCTACGAGCAGTACTTC. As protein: CASSDRHNSYEQYF.